This is a list of T cell receptor beta chains from one sample in a study of blood T cell repertoires in COVID-19. TCRdb keeps only in-frame clones here, not all; method: immunoSEQ multiplex PCR. The sample lists some 100,000 clones, about 77% seen once, with over 30% in the top ten. Sequenced input: peripheral blood. These receptors were taken from a man between 70 and 80 years old with active or convalescent COVID-19. Both conserved end residues are trimmed from each CDR3. Fields, in order: clone size, V gene, J gene, CDR3 protein. Size is stated for part of the rows, as once, few or many counts, or as a class when the clone is expanded.

size: -; V: TRBV29-1; J: TRBJ1-2; CDR3: SVVPQELQGYAGYT
size: -; V: TRBV7-6; J: TRBJ1-3; CDR3: ASSLVGQGAFSGNTIY
size: few; V: TRBV7-3; J: TRBJ2-1; CDR3: ASSSGTGSYNEQF
size: -; V: TRBV5-8; J: TRBJ2-7; CDR3: ASSSNTGTRSYEQY
size: few; V: TRBV3-1/TRBV3-2; J: TRBJ1-2; CDR3: ASSLTRTGVGNGYT
size: -; V: TRBV24-1; J: TRBJ1-5; CDR3: ATSEGTANQPQH
size: -; V: TRBV20-1; J: TRBJ1-1; CDR3: SAIETGRSSPEAF
size: -; V: TRBV10-3; J: TRBJ2-7; CDR3: AISESTDSYEQY
size: -; V: TRBV28; J: TRBJ1-2; CDR3: ASTTVRDTNYGYT
size: -; V: TRBV19; J: TRBJ1-4; CDR3: ASSPPKGQGATNEKLF
size: -; V: TRBV2; J: TRBJ1-1; CDR3: ASSESGQGRAEAF
size: -; V: TRBV3-1/TRBV3-2; J: TRBJ2-7; CDR3: ASSQDLTGSEQY
size: -; V: TRBV25-1; J: TRBJ2-2; CDR3: ASSESGTSGGRELF
size: few; V: TRBV6-2/TRBV6-3; J: TRBJ1-2; CDR3: ASSLPGSNQYGYT
size: -; V: TRBV3-1/TRBV3-2; J: TRBJ2-2; CDR3: ASSPPLAGVPGELF
size: -; V: TRBV28; J: TRBJ1-4; CDR3: ASRMTGREKLF
size: -; V: TRBV2; J: TRBJ2-2; CDR3: ASSSGTGGASGELF
size: -; V: TRBV15; J: TRBJ1-1; CDR3: ATSGYRGLNTEAF
size: -; V: TRBV2; J: TRBJ1-2; CDR3: ASSEGVRSNYGYT
size: -; V: TRBV7-9; J: TRBJ2-1; CDR3: ASSHSYKNEQF
size: -; V: TRBV5-4; J: TRBJ2-3; CDR3: ASSLDTESTDTQY
size: -; V: TRBV18; J: TRBJ1-1; CDR3: ASSPLTGPGSTEAF
size: -; V: TRBV2; J: TRBJ1-2; CDR3: ASSEEGTEGYT
size: once; V: TRBV28; J: TRBJ1-2; CDR3: ASSWLRYGYT
size: -; V: TRBV12-3/TRBV12-4; J: TRBJ1-4; CDR3: ASSQDRSLF
size: -; V: TRBV10-2; J: TRBJ1-5; CDR3: ATGTGWDQPQH
size: -; V: TRBV6-5; J: TRBJ1-3; CDR3: ASSYSSTAGNTIY
size: -; V: TRBV28; J: TRBJ2-7; CDR3: ASSLGAIEQY
size: -; V: TRBV4-1; J: TRBJ2-7; CDR3: ASSQTGTGVREQY
size: -; V: TRBV5-6; J: TRBJ1-4; CDR3: ASSLLGQGVFNEKLF
size: -; V: TRBV2; J: TRBJ1-1; CDR3: ASSGPSQGVTEAF
size: -; V: TRBV7-8; J: TRBJ2-7; CDR3: ASSLGVRGKPPSYEQY
size: many; V: TRBV6-6; J: TRBJ1-1; CDR3: ASSYEGGNTEAF
size: -; V: TRBV15; J: TRBJ2-5; CDR3: ATTLNRGTGETQY
size: -; V: TRBV12-3/TRBV12-4; J: TRBJ2-3; CDR3: ASRFADTQY
size: -; V: TRBV5-1; J: TRBJ1-2; CDR3: ASSPGQVYGYT
size: -; V: TRBV3-1/TRBV3-2; J: TRBJ2-1; CDR3: ASSQELADFYNEQF
size: -; V: TRBV30; J: TRBJ1-1; CDR3: AWNRQGKGVIEAF
size: -; V: TRBV21-1; J: TRBJ1-2; CDR3: ASSKDLPTSPYGYT
size: -; V: TRBV18; J: TRBJ1-4; CDR3: ASSFGQGGEKLF
size: -; V: TRBV24-1; J: TRBJ2-7; CDR3: ATSDWDSYEQY
size: few; V: TRBV5-1; J: TRBJ1-1; CDR3: ASSLNREQGAF
size: once; V: TRBV7-2; J: TRBJ2-3; CDR3: ASNLGGLGVADTQY
size: -; V: TRBV6-2/TRBV6-3; J: TRBJ2-7; CDR3: ASSYSRDSYEQY
size: -; V: TRBV7-2; J: TRBJ2-2; CDR3: ASSLVSGGLNTGELF
size: -; V: TRBV19; J: TRBJ2-1; CDR3: ASSSQTSGPAYNEQF
size: -; V: TRBV28; J: TRBJ1-4; CDR3: ASSSPRDRGLEKLF
size: many; V: TRBV6-5; J: TRBJ1-5; CDR3: ASSYSSNQPQH
size: -; V: TRBV7-3; J: TRBJ2-7; CDR3: ASSPGGAYEQY
size: -; V: TRBV7-8; J: TRBJ2-2; CDR3: ASTSRVFTGAGELF
size: -; V: TRBV29-1; J: TRBJ1-2; CDR3: SVVPINVADNNYGYT
size: -; V: TRBV7-9; J: TRBJ2-3; CDR3: ASSLGNRGTGVRDTQY